Detailed here is one T cell receptor beta chain. Antigen: not known. The CDR3 covers 17 residues. CDR1 and CDR2 (germline): KGHSH, LQKENI. V was trimmed by 1 base and J by 0 bases, leaving 10 bases between them. Clones were sequenced by immunoSEQ multiplex PCR, and TCRdb holds only the in-frame ones, with some missing. In the table there are tens of thousands of clones, about nine tenths of which are singletons. These data belong to a study of OX40 agonist ivuxolimab in advanced cancers. As for the study in general: Recorded diagnoses for dose-escalation patients were hepatocellular carcinoma, melanoma, renal cell or head and neck cancer.

Notes on the study in general: CD4+ and CD8+ blood T cells expanded clonally by week 6 at 0.1 to 3.0 mg/kg. Expanded peripheral T cell antigen specificity was not determined.

The genes are TRBV18 and TRBJ2-6; no reliable D call. The source material was CD4+ or CD8+ T cells sorted from blood, sampled in a trial of the OX40 agonist ivuxolimab. The TCR was taken from an adult with an advanced solid tumor such as melanoma, head and neck, liver or kidney cancer. CDR3 nucleotide sequence: TGTGCCAGCTCACCACGGACGGTGGTCTCTGGGGCCAACGTCCTGACTTTC. Amino acids: CASSPRTVVSGANVLTF.